These T cell receptor beta chains were read from a single sample in a study of PD-1 blockade in classical Hodgkin lymphoma. Clones were sequenced by immunoSEQ multiplex PCR, and TCRdb holds only the in-frame ones, with some missing. The sample records tens of thousands of clones, about four fifths being singletons. The sample consisted of peripheral blood mononuclear cells (PBMCs), taken before the fourth cycle of nivolumab. The receptors shown here come from a human donor with classical Hodgkin lymphoma. CDR3s include the opening cysteine and the closing phenylalanine or tryptophan. The order of the fields is V gene, J gene, D gene, clone size, CDR3 DNA, CDR3 protein. D genes are given only for firm matches. A row's size may be missing; if present it is once, few, many or a size class.

TRBV29-1	TRBJ2-1	TRBD2	NA	TGCAGCGTTGAAGATAATTGGCAGGGCGGGACTAGCGGGGGGGCCTGGTACAATGAGCAGTTCTTC	CSVEDNWQGGTSGGAWYNEQFF
TRBV6-1	TRBJ1-1	NA	NA	TGTGCCAGCAGTGAAGGGAGGACCCTTGGGGGAGACACTGAAGCTTTCTTT	CASSEGRTLGGDTEAFF
TRBV7-2	TRBJ1-1	TRBD1	NA	TGTGCCAGCAGCTCACCGGACAGGGGGCTTACTGAAGCTTTCTTT	CASSSPDRGLTEAFF
TRBV7-2	TRBJ1-3	NA	NA	TGTGCCAGCAGCCCAGGATGGGCCGGCCACACCATATATTTT	CASSPGWAGHTIYF
TRBV7-9	TRBJ1-2	TRBD1	NA	TGTGCCAGCAGCGAAGTTCCGGGACAGGGGGAGGGCTATGGCTACACCTTC	CASSEVPGQGEGYGYTF
TRBV7-9	TRBJ1-5	TRBD1	NA	TGTGCCAGCAGCACATGGACAGGTAAACCCAATCAGCCCCAGCATTTT	CASSTWTGKPNQPQHF
TRBV19	TRBJ2-4	TRBD2	NA	TGTGCCAGTAGTACCGGGGCGGGGGGATTGACCAAAAACATTCAGTACTTC	CASSTGAGGLTKNIQYF
TRBV7-3	TRBJ2-6	NA	NA	TGTGCCAGCAGCTTAGTTCAGGACCCCTCTGGGGCCAACGTCCTGACTTTC	CASSLVQDPSGANVLTF
TRBV29-1	TRBJ1-5	NA	NA	TGCAGCGTTAGACAGCCCCAGCATTTT	CSVRQPQHF
TRBV6-6	TRBJ1-1	NA	NA	TGTGCCACCTCTGGGCGGAACACTGAAGCTTTCTTT	CATSGRNTEAFF
TRBV4-1	TRBJ2-5	NA	once	TGCGCCAGCAGTCCTCGCCCTATTAGGGCGCAGGAGACCCAGTACTTC	CASSPRPIRAQETQYF
TRBV2	TRBJ2-2	NA	NA	TGTGCCAGCAGTGCCGGAGACACCGGGGAGCTGTTTTTT	CASSAGDTGELFF
TRBV5-1	TRBJ2-3	TRBD1	NA	TGCGCCAGCAGCTTGGACGGGACAGGCCCCACAGATACGCAGTATTTT	CASSLDGTGPTDTQYF
TRBV30	TRBJ2-6	NA	NA	TGTGCCTGGAGCCCCGTGAACTCTGGGGCCAACGTCCTGACTTTC	CAWSPVNSGANVLTF